The 7 T cell receptor beta chains given below trace back to one sample, sequenced in a study of T cells expressing NK-cell markers. TCRdb re-called the 5' RACE reads and gives one entry per CDR3 protein, without DNA. The data show almost 450,000 distinct CDR3 sequences, and the top ten clones hold 6% to 8%. The source material was blood T cells: a sorted CD56 or NKG2C T cell subset, CD4+ or CD8+ T cells, or bulk PBMC T cells (not recorded which). These receptors originate from a woman aged 18-70 years in good health.

This chain connects TRBV2 to TRBJ2-2; TCRdb gives TRBD1 as the D gene, but with no DNA this cannot be confirmed. The CDR3 is made up of 14 amino acids. Germline CDR1 is SNHLY and CDR2 is FYNNEI. CDR3 amino acids: CASNPGQGAGELFF.

The chain's CDR3 is CASSPISARTDTQYF. The J gene is TRBJ2-3, the V gene TRBV12-3 or TRBV12-4; TCRdb picks TRBD2, but there is no DNA to check that call. The CDR3 is 15 amino acids.

CDR3 sequence reads: CASSRDRDDEQFF. V usage is TRBV5-6 and J usage is TRBJ2-1; checking the TCRdb D call of TRBD1 is not possible without DNA. CDR3 size: 13 residues. Germline values: CDR1 SGHDT, CDR2 YYEEEE.

The gene calls are TRBV20-1 and TRBJ2-5; TCRdb's assignment of TRBD1 cannot be checked, as there is no DNA. Looked up from germline, CDR1 is DFQATT and CDR2 is SNEGSKA (reference sequence). This CDR3 spans 14 amino acids. CDR3 region: CSADKGGFQETQYF.

CDR3: CSAIRRGLTNEQFF. The rearrangement uses TRBV20-1 and TRBJ2-1; absent DNA, TCRdb's TRBD1 call cannot be checked. Germline loops: CDR1 DFQATT, CDR2 SNEGSKA (reference sequence). CDR3 length: 14 amino acids.

This rearrangement joins TRBV4-1 to TRBJ2-4; the D call of TRBD2 rests on TCRdb alone, since no DNA is present to check it. From germline, CDR1 is MGHRA and CDR2 YSYEKL. CDR3 length: 16 residues. This CDR3 is CASSPSGTNILNIQYF.

The chain employs TRBV5-4 and TRBJ2-5; the TCRdb D gene call, TRBD1, has no DNA to confirm it. Germline-derived CDR1 and CDR2 are SGHNT and YYREEE (reference sequence). The CDR3 is 16 residues long. CDR3: CASSTNRESNRETQYF.